One sample yielded the 24 T cell receptor beta chains listed below, sequenced in a study of shared clonotypes between healthy human individuals. Selected positively for CCR7 and CD45RO-negative, naive CD8 cells excluded terminally differentiated effector memory CD45RA+ cells. Assay: immunoSEQ multiplex PCR; the TCRdb copy retains only in-frame clones and omits some. The sample lists hundreds of thousands of clones; roughly 95% were seen once. Input material: naive CD8+ T cells sorted from blood. These receptor sequences come from a woman younger than 45 in good health.

The V and J genes are TRBV5-1 and TRBJ2-5; TRBD2 agrees at 10 bases. Gene TRBJ2-7 matches the end of the DNA better, so the J call may be wrong. The germline CDR1 and CDR2 sequences are SGHRS and YFSETQ. This CDR3 comprises 15 residues. The CDR3 region is CASSSPSSGSYEQYF. In DNA form, the CDR3 reads TGCGCCAGCAGCTCCCCCTCTAGCGGGAGCTACGAGCAGTACTTC.

The chain joins TRBV2 to TRBJ2-1; 8 bases are a match to TRBD2. This CDR3 comprises 16 residues. V lost 6 bases and J lost 2; bases outside the gene matches: 9. Germline V CDR1 and CDR2: SNHLY, FYNNEI. CDR3 loop: CASSPLAGITYNEQFF. Here the CDR3 DNA reads TGTGCCAGCAGCCCTTTAGCGGGAATTACCTACAATGAGCAGTTCTTC.

The chain recombines TRBV10-3 with TRBJ2-5; D gene unclear. Germline CDR1 and CDR2: ENHRY and SYGVKD. Deletions cut 2 bases from V and 5 bases from J, with 15 bases between. The CDR3 totals 15 residues. Here the CDR3 DNA reads TGTGCCATCAGTGAGGGCATATTAGGCGCCGAGACCCAGTACTTC. It yields the protein CAISEGILGAETQYF.

V gene TRBV7-7 combines with J gene TRBJ2-5; the D is unclear. This CDR3 spans 13 amino acids. Per the germline V gene, CDR1 is SSHAT and CDR2 is FNYEAQ (reference sequence). V was pared by 5 bases and J by 5 bases, with 12 bases between. The CDR3 DNA follows: TGTGCCAGCAGCCCCAATGGACGGGAGACCCAGTACTTC. Translation gives CASSPNGRETQYF.

V usage is TRBV4-1 and J usage is TRBJ2-7, with D unclear. In germline, CDR1 is MGHRA, CDR2 YSYEKL. The ends were cut back, 4 bases at V and 0 bases at J, with 19 bases in the middle. The CDR3 consists of 17 residues. The CDR3 sequence is CASSPEPGGWSSYEQYF. The CDR3 bases are TGCGCCAGCAGCCCTGAGCCAGGTGGTTGGAGCTCCTACGAGCAGTACTTC.

The CDR3 spells CASSQDVADENTEAFF. CDR3 nucleotide sequence: TGTGCCAGCAGCCAAGATGTGGCCGACGAGAACACTGAAGCTTTCTTT. The chain has TRBV4-2 and TRBJ1-1; D gene unclear. Trimming shortened V by 0 bases and J by 1 base, and 12 bases separated the two germline ends. Germline lookup yields CDR1 LGHNA and CDR2 YNFKEQ. The CDR3 covers 16 residues.

The J gene is TRBJ1-1, the V gene TRBV27; D remains unclear. The V gene lost 3 bases and the J gene lost 5 bases, with 10 bases spanning the gap. The CDR3 consists of 13 residues. CDR1 and CDR2 from the germline V gene are MNHEY and SMNVEV (reference sequence). The CDR3 spells CASSFHGVTEAFF. As DNA, the CDR3 is TGTGCCAGCAGTTTCCACGGGGTGACTGAAGCTTTCTTT.

To note about this clone: Other DNA sequences within the sample encode an identical CDR3. The rearrangement joins TRBV27 to TRBJ2-7; D is undetermined. The CDR3 consists of 14 residues. The germline V gene has CDR1 MNHEY and CDR2 SMNVEV (reference sequence). Trimming took 0 bases from V and 0 from J, leaving 6 bases between them. CDR3 nucleotides: TGTGCCAGCAGTTTATCAGCGAGCTCCTACGAGCAGTACTTC. Its translation: CASSLSASSYEQYF.

The rearrangement joins TRBV5-4 to TRBJ2-7; D gene ambiguous. Trimming took 0 bases from V and 5 from J, leaving 6 bases between them. The CDR3 totals 12 residues. Germline CDR1 and CDR2: SGHNT and YYREEE (reference sequence). CDR3 region: CASSLGANEQYF. The CDR3 nucleotides are TGTGCCAGCAGCTTGGGGGCGAACGAGCAGTACTTC. The complete variable domain, with remaining parts taken from reference TRBV5-4 and TRBJ2-7, reads ETGVTQSPTHLIKTRGQQVTLRCSSQSGHNTVSWYQQALGQGPQFIFQYYREEENGRGNFPPRFSGLQFPNYSSELNVNALELDDSALYLCASSLGANEQYFGPGTRLTVT.

This rearrangement joins TRBV2 to TRBJ2-7, with D possibly matching TRBD2 (6 bases). This CDR3 spans 15 amino acids. V lost 6 bases, J lost 2 bases, and 17 bases lay in between. Germline V gene sequence: CDR1 SNHLY, CDR2 FYNNEI. The CDR3 coding sequence is TGTGCCAGCAGAACCGGGACTCAAAGGACCTACGAGCAGTACTTC. It yields the protein CASRTGTQRTYEQYF.

Remarks on this clone: The identical CDR3 is also encoded by other nucleotide sequences in the sample. The gene calls are TRBV5-6 and TRBJ2-1; possibly TRBD2 for D (5 bases). The germline V gene encodes CDR1 SGHDT and CDR2 YYEEEE. The CDR3 runs 11 residues. The V and J ends lost 1 base and 13 bases respectively, with 9 bases between them. The CDR3 spells CASSLLREQFF. CDR3 in DNA: TGTGCCAGCAGCTTGTTGAGGGAACAGTTCTTC. The full variable domain, its missing parts supplied by reference TRBV5-6 and TRBJ2-1, is DAGVTQSPTHLIKTRGQQVTLRCSPKSGHDTVSWYQQALGQGPQFIFQYYEEEERQRGNFPDRFSGHQFPNYSSELNVNALLLGDSALYLCASSLLREQFFGPGTRLTVL.

In this sample, this clone turned up once. This chain connects TRBV12-2 to TRBJ2-2; no check of the table's D call, TRBD2, against the DNA was made. TRBV12-2 is designated a pseudogene. CDR3 size: 14 residues. The CDR3, as DNA: TGTGCAAGTCGGGGCGGGACGAACACCGGGGAGCTGTTTTTT. This gives the protein CASRGGTNTGELFF.

Only a few counts were recorded for this clone. This rearrangement joins TRBV27 to TRBJ1-2; D gene unclear. This CDR3 is built from 12 residues. Trimming shortened V by 6 bases and J by 5 bases, and 10 bases separated the two germline ends. Germline values: CDR1 MNHEY, CDR2 SMNVEV (reference sequence). The CDR3 bases are TGTGCCAGCAGATCAAGGGATTATGGCTACACCTTC. Its translation: CASRSRDYGYTF.

The chain couples TRBV4-2 to TRBJ2-1; TRBD2 aligns across 13 bases. The trim removed 0 bases at V and 9 bases at J, leaving 8 bases unmatched. The CDR3 consists of 17 residues. In germline, CDR1 is LGHNA, CDR2 YNFKEQ. The chain's CDR3 is CASSQDLGLAGVIEQFF. The CDR3 DNA follows: TGTGCCAGCAGCCAAGATCTCGGACTAGCGGGAGTGATTGAGCAGTTCTTC.

The V and J genes are TRBV2 and TRBJ1-2; 9 positions agree with TRBD1. The CDR3 is 17 amino acids. Germline V gives CDR1 SNHLY, CDR2 FYNNEI. With 3 bases clipped from V and 3 bases from J, the junction kept 11 bases outside the gene matches. The CDR3 spells CASSDGDRALFDYGYTF. Here the CDR3 DNA reads TGTGCCAGCAGTGATGGGGACAGGGCCCTTTTTGACTATGGCTACACCTTC.

The chain links TRBV28 to TRBJ1-5, with TRBD1 identical over 7 bases. Germline V gives CDR1 MDHEN, CDR2 SYDVKM. The V gene end was trimmed by 6 bases and the J gene end by 1 base; junction bases not matched to a gene: 6. This CDR3 region has 15 residues. CDR3 loop: CASRRQGMSNQPQHF. The CDR3 coding sequence is TGTGCCAGCAGGAGACAGGGTATGAGCAATCAGCCCCAGCATTTT.

The rearrangement uses TRBV19 and TRBJ2-2, with a tentative D call TRBD2 (6 bases). This CDR3 spans 16 amino acids. V was shortened by 1 base and J by 1 base, with 10 bases between the two germline ends. From germline, CDR1 is LNHDA and CDR2 SQIVND (reference sequence). CDR3 residues: CASSIVGGVNTGELFF. In DNA form, the CDR3 reads TGTGCCAGTAGTATAGTTGGCGGGGTGAACACCGGGGAGCTGTTTTTT.

The chain couples TRBV11-2 to TRBJ2-1; D is ambiguous. The germline gives CDR1 SGHAT, CDR2 FQNNGV. V shed 1 base and J shed 10 bases, with 5 bases lying between them. The CDR3 sequence is 11 residues long. CDR3 sequence (DNA): TGTGCCAGCAGCTTAGGGGTGGAGCAGTTCTTC. Residues: CASSLGVEQFF.

The V and J genes are TRBV25-1 and TRBJ2-5; no clear D. Germline CDR1 MGHDK, CDR2 SYGVNS. The CDR3 runs 13 residues. Between the trimmed V and J ends, which lost 2 bases and 4 bases, there was a span of 8 bases. The CDR3, as DNA: TGTGCCAGCAGTGAAGGACGGGCAGAGACCCAGTACTTC. Its protein is CASSEGRAETQYF.

The gene calls are TRBV6-5 and TRBJ2-5; 9 bases are a match to TRBD1. The CDR3 runs 15 residues. V gave up 2 bases and J gave up 7 bases; unmatched junction bases: 8. Germline loops: CDR1 MNHEY, CDR2 SVGAGI. The CDR3 region has the DNA TGTGCCAGCAGTTACACAACAGGGGGCGAAGGGACCCAGTACTTC. Translating gives CASSYTTGGEGTQYF.

V and J are TRBV28 and TRBJ2-1; 14 nucleotides line up with TRBD2. Trimming cost V 8 bases and J 8 bases; bases outside gene matches: 8. This CDR3 comprises 15 residues. Germline CDR1 reads MDHEN; CDR2 reads SYDVKM. The CDR3 reads CASGWGLAGADEQFF. The CDR3 nucleotides are TGTGCCAGCGGTTGGGGACTAGCGGGAGCTGATGAGCAGTTCTTC.

As to this clone: Other nucleotide sequences in the sample specify the same CDR3. This chain links TRBV27 with TRBJ2-7; 9 nucleotides match TRBD1. This CDR3 comprises 13 residues. V lost 3 bases to trimming and J lost 4 bases; unmatched junction nucleotides: 1. Germline V gene data show CDR1 as MNHEY and CDR2 as SMNVEV (reference sequence). The CDR3 DNA reads TGTGCCAGCAGTTTCGGGACAGGGTACGAGCAGTACTTC. Translated, it gives CASSFGTGYEQYF.

In DNA, the CDR3 is TGTGCCAGTAGTATCCGGGCCACTAATGAAAAACTGTTTTTT. Translated, it gives CASSIRATNEKLFF. This chain uses TRBV19 with TRBJ1-4; D remains ambiguous. V lost 3 bases and J 2 bases, leaving 7 bases between the germline ends. CDR1 and CDR2 from the germline V gene are LNHDA and SQIVND (reference sequence). The CDR3 contains 14 residues. Full variable domain (rest looked up from reference TRBV19 and TRBJ1-4): DGGITQSPKYLFRKEGQNVTLSCEQNLNHDAMYWYRQDPGQGLRLIYYSQIVNDFQKGDIAEGYSVSREKKESFPLTVTSAQKNPTAFYLCASSIRATNEKLFFGSGTQLSVL.

This clone was seen only a few times. This chain links TRBV6-1 with TRBJ1-3; D remains unclear. This CDR3 is built from 15 residues. Germline V gene data show CDR1 as MNHNS and CDR2 as SASEGT. Trimming stripped 2 bases from V and 0 bases from J, with 8 bases between. The CDR3 DNA reads TGTGCCAGCAGTGAAAGGGCAAACTCTGGAAACACCATATATTTT. It yields the protein CASSERANSGNTIYF.